This T cell receptor (beta chain) stems from a study of sequential checkpoint blockade in melanoma. Study details: Maintenance nivolumab came after either treatment sequence.

The assay was immunoSEQ multiplex PCR, and TCRdb's table has in-frame clones only and misses some. The sample yields 20,000 to 25,000 clones, over 80% seen once. Treatment: randomized to nivolumab then ipilimumab (arm A) or the reverse (arm B). No patient had prior DNA-damaging chemotherapy. Sorted cells were live CD3+CD8+, lacking CD19 and CD56, from PBMCs. This CDR3 has 11 amino acids. Germline CDR1 is SGHDT and CDR2 is YYEEEE. V lost 0 bases and J 12 bases, leaving 9 bases between the germline ends. The sample here was CD8+ T cells sorted from blood (inferred from file names), taken from a patient given nivolumab and ipilimumab in sequence. The clonotype originates from a human donor with melanoma. The chain recombines TRBV5-6 with TRBJ1-2; no reliable D call. Here the CDR3 DNA reads TGTGCCAGCAGCTTGGGACCGACACACACCTTC. The encoded protein is CASSLGPTHTF.